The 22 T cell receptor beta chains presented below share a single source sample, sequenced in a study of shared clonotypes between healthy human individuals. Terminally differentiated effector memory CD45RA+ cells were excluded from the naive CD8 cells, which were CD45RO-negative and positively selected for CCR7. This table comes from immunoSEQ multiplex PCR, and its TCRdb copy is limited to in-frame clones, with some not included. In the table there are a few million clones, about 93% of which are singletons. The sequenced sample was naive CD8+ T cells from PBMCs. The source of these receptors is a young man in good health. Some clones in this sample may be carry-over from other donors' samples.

CDR3 in amino acids: CASSPVIRDTYQGNQPQHF. As DNA, the CDR3 is TGTGCCAGCTCACCGGTTATACGGGACACCTATCAAGGCAATCAGCCCCAGCATTTT. The chain is built from TRBV18 and TRBJ1-5; TRBD1 might be the D (6 bases). The germline V gene has CDR1 KGHSH and CDR2 LQKENI. Trimming pared 3 bases from V and 2 bases from J, leaving 23 bases between. The length of the CDR3 is 19 residues.

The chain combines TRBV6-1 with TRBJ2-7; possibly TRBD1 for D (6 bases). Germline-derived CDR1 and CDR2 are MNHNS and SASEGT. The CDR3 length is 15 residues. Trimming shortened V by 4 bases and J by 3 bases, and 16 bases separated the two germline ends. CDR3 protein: CASSVLQGLFYEQYF. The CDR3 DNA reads TGTGCCAGCAGTGTGTTACAGGGTCTATTCTACGAGCAGTACTTC.

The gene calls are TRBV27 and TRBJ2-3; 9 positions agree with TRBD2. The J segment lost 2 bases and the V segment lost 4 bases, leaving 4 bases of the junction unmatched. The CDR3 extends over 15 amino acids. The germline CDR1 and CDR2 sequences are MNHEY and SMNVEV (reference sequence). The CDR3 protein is CASSWREGITDTQYF. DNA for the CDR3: TGTGCCAGCAGTTGGCGGGAGGGGATCACAGATACGCAGTATTTT.

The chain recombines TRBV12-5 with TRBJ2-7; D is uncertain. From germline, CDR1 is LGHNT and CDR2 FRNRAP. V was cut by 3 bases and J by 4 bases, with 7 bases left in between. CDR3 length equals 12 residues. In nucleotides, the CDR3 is TGTGCTAGTGGTTTATCGGTATACGAGCAGTACTTC. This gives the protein CASGLSVYEQYF.

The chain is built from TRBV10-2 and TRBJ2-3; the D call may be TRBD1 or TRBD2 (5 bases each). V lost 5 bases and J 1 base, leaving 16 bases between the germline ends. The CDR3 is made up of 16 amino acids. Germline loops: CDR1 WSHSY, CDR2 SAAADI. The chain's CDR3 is CASSRGPALRTDTQYF. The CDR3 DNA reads TGCGCCAGCAGTCGGGGACCCGCGCTGCGCACAGATACGCAGTATTTT.

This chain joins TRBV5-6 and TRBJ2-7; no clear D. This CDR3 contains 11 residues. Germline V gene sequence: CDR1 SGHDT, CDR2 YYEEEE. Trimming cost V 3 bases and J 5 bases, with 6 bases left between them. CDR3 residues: CASSSRHEQYF. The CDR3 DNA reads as TGTGCCAGCAGCTCGAGACACGAGCAGTACTTC.

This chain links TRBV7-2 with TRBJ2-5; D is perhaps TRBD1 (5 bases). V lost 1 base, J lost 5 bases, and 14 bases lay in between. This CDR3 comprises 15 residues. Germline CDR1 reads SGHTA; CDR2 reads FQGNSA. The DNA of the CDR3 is TGTGCCAGCAGCTTAGGCAGGGTTGGATGGGAGACCCAGTACTTC. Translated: CASSLGRVGWETQYF. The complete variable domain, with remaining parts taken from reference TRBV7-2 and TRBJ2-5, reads GAGVSQSPSNKVTEKGKDVELRCDPISGHTALYWYRQSLGQGLEFLIYFQGNSAPDKSGLPSDRFSAERTGGSVSTLTIQRTQQEDSAVYLCASSLGRVGWETQYFGPGTRLLVL.

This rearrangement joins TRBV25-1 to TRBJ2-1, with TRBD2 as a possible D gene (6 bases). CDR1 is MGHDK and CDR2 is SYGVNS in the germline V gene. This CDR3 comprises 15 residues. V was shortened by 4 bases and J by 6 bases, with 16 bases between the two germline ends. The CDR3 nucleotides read TGTGCCAGCAGTGGTAGGAGGGGTTATGGCAATGAGCAGTTCTTC. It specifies CASSGRRGYGNEQFF.

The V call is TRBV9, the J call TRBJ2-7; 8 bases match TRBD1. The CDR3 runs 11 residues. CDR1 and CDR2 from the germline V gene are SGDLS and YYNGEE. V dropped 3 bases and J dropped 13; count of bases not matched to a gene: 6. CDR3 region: CASSGIRGQYF. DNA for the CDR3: TGTGCCAGCAGCGGCATCAGGGGGCAATACTTC.

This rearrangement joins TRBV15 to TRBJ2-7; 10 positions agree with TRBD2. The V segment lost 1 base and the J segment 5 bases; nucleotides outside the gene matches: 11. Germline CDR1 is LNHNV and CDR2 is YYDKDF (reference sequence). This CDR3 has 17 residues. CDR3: CATSRVQREGRGHEQYF. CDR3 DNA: TGTGCCACCAGCAGAGTCCAGCGGGAGGGCCGGGGCCACGAGCAGTACTTC. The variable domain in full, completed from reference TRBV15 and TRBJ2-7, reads DAMVIQNPRYQVTQFGKPVTLSCSQTLNHNVMYWYQQKSSQAPKLLFHYYDKDFNNEADTPDNFQSRRPNTSFCFLDIRSPGLGDTAMYLCATSRVQREGRGHEQYFGPGTRLTVT.

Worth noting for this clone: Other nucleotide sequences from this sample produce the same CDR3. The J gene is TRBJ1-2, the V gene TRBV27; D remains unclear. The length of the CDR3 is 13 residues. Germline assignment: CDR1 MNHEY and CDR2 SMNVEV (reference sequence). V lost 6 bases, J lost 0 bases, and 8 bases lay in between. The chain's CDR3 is CASSPSANYGYTF. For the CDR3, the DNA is TGTGCCAGCAGCCCCTCGGCTAACTATGGCTACACCTTC.

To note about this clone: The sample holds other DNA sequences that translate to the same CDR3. The CDR3 DNA follows: TGCGCCAGCAGCTTACTAGGTACCTACAATGAGCAGTTCTTC. This translates into CASSLLGTYNEQFF. The chain has TRBV5-1 and TRBJ2-1, with D tentatively TRBD2 (5 bases). Trimming removed 2 bases at V and 2 bases at J, with 8 bases between. The CDR3 length is 14 residues. The germline CDR1 and CDR2 sequences are SGHRS and YFSETQ. Filled out from reference TRBV5-1 and TRBJ2-1, the complete variable domain reads KAGVTQTPRYLIKTRGQQVTLSCSPISGHRSVSWYQQTPGQGLQFLFEYFSETQRNKGNFPGRFSGRQFSNSRSEMNVSTLELGDSALYLCASSLLGTYNEQFFGPGTRLTVL.

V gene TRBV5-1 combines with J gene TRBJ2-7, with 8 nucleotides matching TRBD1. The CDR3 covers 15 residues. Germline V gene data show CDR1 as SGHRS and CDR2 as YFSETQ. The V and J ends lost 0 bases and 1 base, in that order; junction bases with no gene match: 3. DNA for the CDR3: TGCGCCAGCAGCTTGGCGACAGGGGAGTCCTACGAGCAGTACTTC. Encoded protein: CASSLATGESYEQYF. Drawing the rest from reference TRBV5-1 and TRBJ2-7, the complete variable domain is KAGVTQTPRYLIKTRGQQVTLSCSPISGHRSVSWYQQTPGQGLQFLFEYFSETQRNKGNFPGRFSGRQFSNSRSEMNVSTLELGDSALYLCASSLATGESYEQYFGPGTRLTVT.

The CDR3 DNA sequence: TGTGCCAGCAGCTTGTGGAGAGGCTCCTACGAGCAGTACTTC. Its protein product is CASSLWRGSYEQYF. J is TRBJ2-7 and V is TRBV5-4, with D unresolved. Trimming shortened V by 1 base and J by 0 bases, and 8 bases separated the two germline ends. The CDR3 is 14 residues long. Per the germline V gene, CDR1 is SGHNT and CDR2 is YYREEE (reference sequence).

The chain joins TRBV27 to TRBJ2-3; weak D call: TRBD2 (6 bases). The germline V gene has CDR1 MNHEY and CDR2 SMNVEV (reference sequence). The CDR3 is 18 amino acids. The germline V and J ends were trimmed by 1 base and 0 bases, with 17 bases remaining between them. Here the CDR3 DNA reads TGTGCCAGCAGTTTATTAGGTGGCGGGGTTCCTAGCACAGATACGCAGTATTTT. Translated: CASSLLGGGVPSTDTQYF.

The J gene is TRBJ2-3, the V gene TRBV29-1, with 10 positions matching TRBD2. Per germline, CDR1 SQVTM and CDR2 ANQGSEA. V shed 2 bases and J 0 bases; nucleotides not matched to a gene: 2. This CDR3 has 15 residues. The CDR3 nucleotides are TGCAGCGTTGAACCGACTAGCGGGAGCACAGATACGCAGTATTTT. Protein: CSVEPTSGSTDTQYF.

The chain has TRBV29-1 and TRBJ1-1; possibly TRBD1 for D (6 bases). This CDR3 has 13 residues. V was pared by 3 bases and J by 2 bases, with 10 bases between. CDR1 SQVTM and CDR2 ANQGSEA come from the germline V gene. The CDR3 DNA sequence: TGCAGCGTTGACGGGACACTCAACACTGAAGCTTTCTTT. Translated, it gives CSVDGTLNTEAFF.

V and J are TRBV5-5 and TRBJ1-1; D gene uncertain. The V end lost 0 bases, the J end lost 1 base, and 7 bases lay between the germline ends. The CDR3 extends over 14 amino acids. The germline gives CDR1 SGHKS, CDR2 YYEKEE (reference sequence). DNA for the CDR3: TGTGCCAGCAGCTTGGAGACACCGAACACTGAAGCTTTCTTT. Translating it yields CASSLETPNTEAFF.

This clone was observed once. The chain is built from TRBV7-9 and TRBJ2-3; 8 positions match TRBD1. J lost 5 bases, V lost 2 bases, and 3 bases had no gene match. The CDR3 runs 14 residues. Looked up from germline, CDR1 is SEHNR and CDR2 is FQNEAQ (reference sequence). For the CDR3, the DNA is TGTGCCAGCAGCTTAACAGGGGGGATAGATACGCAGTATTTT. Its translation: CASSLTGGIDTQYF.

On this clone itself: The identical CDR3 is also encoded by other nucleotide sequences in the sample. The CDR3: CASSVGGKTNEKLFF. The DNA for the CDR3 is TGTGCCAGCAGCGTGGGGGGGAAAACTAATGAAAAACTGTTTTTT. The chain combines TRBV9 with TRBJ1-4, with D tentatively TRBD1 (5 bases). The CDR3 is 15 amino acids. V was pared by 2 bases and J by 1 base, with 9 bases between. From germline, CDR1 is SGDLS and CDR2 YYNGEE.

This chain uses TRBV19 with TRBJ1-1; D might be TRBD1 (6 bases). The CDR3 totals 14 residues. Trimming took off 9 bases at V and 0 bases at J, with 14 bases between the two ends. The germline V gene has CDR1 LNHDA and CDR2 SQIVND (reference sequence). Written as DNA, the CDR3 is TGTGCCAGCACCGACAGGCTTTTGAACACTGAAGCTTTCTTT. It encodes CASTDRLLNTEAFF.

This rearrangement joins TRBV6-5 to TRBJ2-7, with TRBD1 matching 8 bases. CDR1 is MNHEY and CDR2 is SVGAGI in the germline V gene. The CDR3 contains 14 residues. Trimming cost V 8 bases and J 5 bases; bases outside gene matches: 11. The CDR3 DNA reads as TGTGCCAGCCTCCCGAAGACAGGGGATAACGAGCAGTACTTC. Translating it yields CASLPKTGDNEQYF.